These 8 T cell receptor beta chains share one sample of origin, sequenced in a study of T cell responses to AZD1222 COVID-19 vaccine. This table comes from immunoSEQ multiplex PCR, and its TCRdb copy is limited to in-frame clones, with some not included. The sample shows about 140,000 clones, about 80% of them seen only once. This sample comprised peripheral blood, obtained on day 0 of AZD1222 vaccination. The receptors here all came from an adult in good health.

The chain couples TRBV29-1 to TRBJ1-4; D not certain. The CDR3 runs to 11 residues. The germline CDR1 and CDR2 sequences are SQVTM and ANQGSEA. Trimming stripped 1 base from V and 5 bases from J, with 2 bases between. DNA for the CDR3: TGCAGCGTTGAAGGAAATGAAAAACTGTTTTTT. Translation: CSVEGNEKLFF. The whole variable domain, remainder taken from reference TRBV29-1 and TRBJ1-4, is SAVISQKPSRDICQRGTSLTIQCQVDSQVTMMFWYRQQPGQSLTLIATANQGSEATYESGFVIDKFPISRPNLTFSTLTVSNMSPEDSSIYLCSVEGNEKLFFGSGTQLSVL.

The V call is TRBV12-3 or TRBV12-4, the J call TRBJ2-7; perhaps TRBD1 as D (5 bases). The CDR3 spans 12 residues. Trimming took off 2 bases at V and 6 bases at J, with 8 bases between the two ends. Here the CDR3 DNA reads TGTGCCAGCAGTTTAACAGGCGGCGAGCAGTACTTC. It codes for CASSLTGGEQYF.

The J gene is TRBJ2-5, the V gene TRBV5-1, with D maybe TRBD2 (6 bases). CDR1 and CDR2 from the germline V gene are SGHRS and YFSETQ. V was pared by 4 bases and J by 1 base, with 11 bases between. The CDR3 covers 14 residues. Here the CDR3 reads CASSPGSRQETQYF. In nucleotides, the CDR3 is TGCGCCAGCAGCCCCGGGAGTCGCCAAGAGACCCAGTACTTC. Full variable domain (remainder filled in from reference TRBV5-1 and TRBJ2-5): KAGVTQTPRYLIKTRGQQVTLSCSPISGHRSVSWYQQTPGQGLQFLFEYFSETQRNKGNFPGRFSGRQFSNSRSEMNVSTLELGDSALYLCASSPGSRQETQYFGPGTRLLVL.

The chain joins TRBV12-3 or TRBV12-4 to TRBJ1-2; the D is unclear. This CDR3 has 13 amino acids. The V end lost 1 base, the J end lost 4 bases, and 7 bases lay between the germline ends. The DNA of the CDR3 is TGTGCCAGCAGTTTAGGTCGGATCTATGGCTACACCTTC. It yields the protein CASSLGRIYGYTF.

As DNA, the CDR3 is TGCAGCGTTGAGTCCGGAATCGGTCAGCCCCAGCATTTT. This encodes CSVESGIGQPQHF. The chain employs TRBV29-1 and TRBJ1-5; D remains ambiguous. The germline V gene encodes CDR1 SQVTM and CDR2 ANQGSEA. The CDR3 has 13 amino acids. V was pared by 3 bases and J by 6 bases, with 12 bases between.

The chain joins TRBV27 to TRBJ2-7; D possibly matches TRBD1 or TRBD2 (6 bases each). The CDR3 totals 13 residues. Germline-derived CDR1 and CDR2 are MNHEY and SMNVEV (reference sequence). V was trimmed by 3 bases and J by 5 bases, leaving 11 bases between them. The CDR3: CASSFGGHDEQYF. CDR3 nucleotide sequence: TGTGCCAGCAGTTTTGGGGGGCATGACGAGCAGTACTTC.

This chain's CDR3 is CASSEGAPRGKLFF. The CDR3 DNA reads as TGTGCCAGCAGTGAGGGGGCACCAAGGGGAAAACTGTTTTTT. The V and J genes are TRBV28 and TRBJ1-4; 7 bases line up with TRBD1. The CDR3 sequence is 14 residues long. J was trimmed by 10 bases and V by 5 bases; bases with no gene match: 10. Germline V gene sequence: CDR1 MDHEN, CDR2 SYDVKM.

The J gene is TRBJ1-3, the V gene TRBV5-1, with D uncertain. The CDR3 is 16 amino acids. Germline-derived CDR1 and CDR2 are SGHRS and YFSETQ. V dropped 1 base and J dropped 0 bases, with 11 bases sitting between them. CDR3 DNA sequence: TGCGCCAGCAGCTTGACAGCAGGAGCCTCTGGAAACACCATATATTTT. It translates to CASSLTAGASGNTIYF.